Here is one TCR beta chain with its context. Other DNA sequences in this specimen translate into the identical CDR3. The data were taken from a study of cytotoxic CD8 clonotypes in ibrutinib-treated CLL. For the study at large: Response samples followed a median 12 months of treatment, range 6 to 36.

J lost 4 bases, V lost 5 bases, and 10 bases had no gene match. In germline, CDR1 is MNHEY, CDR2 SVGAGI. The CDR3 totals 15 residues. Clones were read by immunoSEQ multiplex PCR, and TCRdb kept only the in-frame ones, dropping some. In the table there are some 65,000 clones, around 52% of which are singletons. The V call is TRBV6-5, the J call TRBJ2-7; 8 bases are shared with TRBD1. The sequence came from a human donor with chronic lymphocytic leukemia. The material sequenced was PBMCs, taken after 12 months of ibrutinib treatment. The CDR3 region has the DNA TGTGCCAGCAGTCCAGGGGGCAGGCCTTCTTACGAGCAGTACTTC. The encoded protein is CASSPGGRPSYEQYF.